Sequencing of this T cell receptor beta chain was carried out in a study of vaccination and CD4 T cells after COVID-19 (dated by TCRdb to about 2022). Study-level background: Every convalescent patient had a positive nasal swab PCR test for SARS-CoV-2, with mild disease in 9 or 10 patients and severe disease in one. Six males and four females were included in the convalescent cohort, with two Hispanic individuals, seven Caucasians, two Asians and one multiracial person represented. The spike-specific CD4+ TCR repertoire was compared before and after mRNA vaccination in ten to eleven COVID-19 convalescent patients and a handful of infection-naive healthy vaccine recipients. Post-COVID blood samples were collected from convalescent patients a median of roughly 100 days after diagnosis, with a range of roughly 30 to 170 days. Overlapping spike peptide pools from SARS-CoV-2 and from the common cold coronaviruses HCoV-NL63, HCoV-OC43 and HCoV-229E were used as culture stimuli. Control cultures received a CEFX viral epitope pool as the positive control, an HIV-1 Nef peptide pool as the negative control, or no peptide. Post-vaccine blood samples were obtained a median of approximately 74 days after the second vaccine dose, with a range of roughly 12 to 250 days. Participants got two doses of the Pfizer-BioNTech BNT162b2 vaccine (n=8) or two doses of the Moderna mRNA-1273 vaccine (n=2).

V and J are truncated by 0 bases and 8 bases respectively, leaving an intervening sequence of 10 bases. CDR3 length: 14 amino acids, cysteine to phenylalanine. The entry retains the CDR3 DNA only, 42 bases that are in frame from base 1. Reading the germline V gene gives CDR1 MDHEN and CDR2 SYDVKM. This sample's treatment or condition label indicates: approximately nine-day PBMC culture with coronavirus spike peptide pools or control peptides (ViraFEST assay). To expand antigen-specific T cells with peptide pools and then pick out the expanded clonotypes through TCR sequencing, the study relied on the ViraFEST assay. The positive SARS-CoV-2 PCR tests of the convalescent patients were dated from March to December 2020, before the Alpha, Beta and Delta variants emerged in the United States. Each well held fewer than 2.5 million PBMCs cultured with roughly 10 ug/ml peptide pools in IMDM containing about 5% human AB serum and approximately 10 IU/ml IL-2. On days 3 and 7, half of the culture medium was replaced with fresh IL-2-containing medium. After about 11 days of culture, CD4+ T cells were isolated by negative selection using the EasySep CD4+ T cell isolation kit. Ficoll-Paque Plus gradient centrifugation was used to isolate PBMCs from whole blood, and the isolated PBMCs were then either used fresh or cryopreserved at -140C. In general, triplicate wells were set up for every culture condition.

Overall results and qualifications from the work: Of the vaccine-specific clones in convalescent patients, 304 of 307, or nearly all, reacted only to SARS-CoV-2 spike and did not cross-react with common cold coronaviruses. The median count of SARS-CoV-2-reactive clonotypes went up from 21 after infection to some 38 after vaccination, although the change was not significant. Among the post-vaccine SARS-CoV-2-reactive clones in convalescent patients, a median approximately 86% showed up only after vaccination, which suggests vaccine-specific priming. The number of convalescent patients in the study was relatively small, and the study did not examine early timepoints following natural infection.

As to this clonotype: What this receptor recognizes is not known. Base-call qualities are not available, and no considerably larger clone is one nucleotide away.

The receptor library was made with PCR. TCR sequencing of DNA from cultured CD4+ T cells used the Oncomine TCR Beta short-read assay at the Johns Hopkins FTIC core. Genomic DNA was extracted from the cultured CD4+ T cells with the QIAamp micro DNA kit. Oncomine TCR Beta libraries from cultured CD4+ T cells were pooled with unique dual indexes and sequenced on an Illumina iSeq 100. Processing in the source paper ran as follows. Non-productive sequences were filtered out, and CDR3s that did not start with C, did not end with F or W, or were shorter than 7 amino acids were discarded. The MANAFEST web application identified antigen-specific clonotypes by comparing peptide-stimulated wells against reference wells and other culture wells. For a clone to be called positive, the clone needed an FDR below 0.05, an odds ratio above 5, and a productive frequency above 0.1% in at least two of three replicate wells. A clonotype counted as cross-reactive if it showed significant expansion both in the SARS-CoV-2 spike wells and in at least one common cold coronavirus spike condition. Similarity between CDR3 sequences was evaluated in R version 3.6.1 using Levenshtein distances (stringdist) and unrooted phylogenetic trees (ape). TCRdb took the public reads, trimmed them with fastp at Q25, ran MiXCR for clone calling and kept in-frame beta chains. One record per CDR3 amino acid sequence lists the most common genes and DNA. None of the V and J calls come from the authors' own analysis; TCRdb made them. A total of some 10,000 distinct CDR3 sequences appear in this sample, almost 65% of them only once. The ten most abundant clones make up roughly 25% of the sample.

The sequencing here drew on CD4+ T cells from blood, cultured in vitro, taken before SARS-CoV-2 vaccination. Rearrangement joined TRBV28 to TRBJ1-4, with the D segment identity uncertain. The receptor was derived from a human donor who had recovered from COVID-19. The CDR3 reads as follows: CASSLWRVREKLFF. The nucleotide sequence is TGTGCCAGCAGTTTATGGAGGGTTCGCGAAAAACTGTTTTTT. Supplemented by the reference TRBV28 and TRBJ1-4 proteins around the CDR3, the complete variable domain is DVKVTQSSRYLVKRTGEKVFLECVQDMDHENMFWYRQDPGLGLRLIYFSYDVKMKEKGDIPEGYSVSREKKERFSLILESASTNQTSMYLCASSLWRVREKLFFGSGTQLSVL.